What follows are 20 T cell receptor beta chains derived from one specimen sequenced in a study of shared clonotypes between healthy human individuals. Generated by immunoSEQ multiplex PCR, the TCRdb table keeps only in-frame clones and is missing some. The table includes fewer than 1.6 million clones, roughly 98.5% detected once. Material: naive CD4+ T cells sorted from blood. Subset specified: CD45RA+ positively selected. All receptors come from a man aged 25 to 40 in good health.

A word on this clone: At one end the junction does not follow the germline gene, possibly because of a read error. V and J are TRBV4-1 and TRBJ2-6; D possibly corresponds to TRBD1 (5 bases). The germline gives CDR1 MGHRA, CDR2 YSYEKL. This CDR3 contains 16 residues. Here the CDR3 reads CASSQGSRAGANVLTF. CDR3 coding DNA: TGCGCCAGCAGCCAAGGGTCCAGGGCTGGGGCCAACGTTCTGACTTTC.

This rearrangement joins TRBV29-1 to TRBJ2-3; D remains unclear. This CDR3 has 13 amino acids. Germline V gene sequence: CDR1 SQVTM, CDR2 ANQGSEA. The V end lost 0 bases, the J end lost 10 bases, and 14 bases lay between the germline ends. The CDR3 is CSVEEKVLGPQYF. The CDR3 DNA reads TGCAGCGTTGAAGAAAAGGTGCTAGGTCCGCAGTATTTT.

CDR3 sequence: CASSRVPHSNQPQHF. In nucleotides, the CDR3 is TGTGCCAGCTCCCGGGTACCCCATAGCAATCAGCCCCAGCATTTT. V and J are TRBV18 and TRBJ1-5; D gene unclear. This CDR3 spans 15 amino acids. Trimming took 6 bases from V and 0 from J, leaving 12 bases between them. In germline, CDR1 is KGHSH, CDR2 LQKENI.

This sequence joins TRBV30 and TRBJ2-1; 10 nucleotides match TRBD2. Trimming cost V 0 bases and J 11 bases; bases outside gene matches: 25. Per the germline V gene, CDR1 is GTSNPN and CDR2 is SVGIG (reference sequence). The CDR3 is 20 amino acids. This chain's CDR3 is CAWSVPRGRAGGFNQGQQFF. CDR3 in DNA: TGTGCCTGGAGTGTACCCCGGGGTAGAGCGGGAGGGTTCAATCAGGGTCAGCAGTTCTTC. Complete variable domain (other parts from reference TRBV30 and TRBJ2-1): SQTIHQWPATLVQPVGSPLSLECTVEGTSNPNLYWYRQAAGRGLQLLFYSVGIGQISSEVPQNLSASRPQDRQFILSSKKLLLSDSGFYLCAWSVPRGRAGGFNQGQQFFGPGTRLTVL.

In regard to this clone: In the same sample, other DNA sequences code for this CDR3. CDR3 amino acids: CASSVGLAGVGSSYNEQFF. In DNA form, the CDR3 reads TGTGCCAGCAGCGTCGGACTAGCGGGAGTAGGGAGTTCCTACAATGAGCAGTTCTTC. The chain uses TRBV9 and TRBJ2-1; TRBD2 matches 13 bases. Germline loops: CDR1 SGDLS, CDR2 YYNGEE. V lost 2 bases, J lost 1 base, and 9 bases stayed unmatched. This CDR3 region has 19 residues. Filled out from reference TRBV9 and TRBJ2-1, the complete variable domain reads DSGVTQTPKHLITATGQRVTLRCSPRSGDLSVYWYQQSLDQGLQFLIQYYNGEERAKGNILERFSAQQFPDLHSELNLSSLELGDSALYFCASSVGLAGVGSSYNEQFFGPGTRLTVL.

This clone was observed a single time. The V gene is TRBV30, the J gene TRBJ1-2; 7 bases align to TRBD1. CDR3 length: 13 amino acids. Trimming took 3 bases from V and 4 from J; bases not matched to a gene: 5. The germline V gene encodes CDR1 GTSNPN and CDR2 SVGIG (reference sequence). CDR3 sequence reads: CAWRQDRRYGYTF. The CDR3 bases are TGTGCCTGGAGACAGGACAGGCGCTATGGCTACACCTTC. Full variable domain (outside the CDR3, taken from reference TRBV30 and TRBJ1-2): SQTIHQWPATLVQPVGSPLSLECTVEGTSNPNLYWYRQAAGRGLQLLFYSVGIGQISSEVPQNLSASRPQDRQFILSSKKLLLSDSGFYLCAWRQDRRYGYTFGSGTRLTVV.

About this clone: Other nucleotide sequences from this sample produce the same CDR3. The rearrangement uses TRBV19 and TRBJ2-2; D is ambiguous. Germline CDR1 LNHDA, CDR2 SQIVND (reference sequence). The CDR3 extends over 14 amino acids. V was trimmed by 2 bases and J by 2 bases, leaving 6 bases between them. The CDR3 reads CASSISGNTGELFF. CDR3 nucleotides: TGTGCCAGTAGTATATCTGGAAACACCGGGGAGCTGTTTTTT. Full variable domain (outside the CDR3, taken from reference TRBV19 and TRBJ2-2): DGGITQSPKYLFRKEGQNVTLSCEQNLNHDAMYWYRQDPGQGLRLIYYSQIVNDFQKGDIAEGYSVSREKKESFPLTVTSAQKNPTAFYLCASSISGNTGELFFGEGSRLTVL.

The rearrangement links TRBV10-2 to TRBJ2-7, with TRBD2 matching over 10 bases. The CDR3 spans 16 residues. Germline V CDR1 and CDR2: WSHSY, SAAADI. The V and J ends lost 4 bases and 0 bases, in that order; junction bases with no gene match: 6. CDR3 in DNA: TGCGCCAGCAGTGTACTAGCGGGAAGGAGCTCCTACGAGCAGTACTTC. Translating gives CASSVLAGRSSYEQYF.

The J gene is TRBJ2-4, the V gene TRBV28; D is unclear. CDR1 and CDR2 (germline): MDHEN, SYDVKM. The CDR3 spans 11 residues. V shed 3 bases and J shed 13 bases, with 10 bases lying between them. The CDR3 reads CASSFFGAQYF. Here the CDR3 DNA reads TGTGCCAGCAGTTTTTTTGGAGCACAGTACTTC. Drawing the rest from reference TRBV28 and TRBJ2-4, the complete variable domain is DVKVTQSSRYLVKRTGEKVFLECVQDMDHENMFWYRQDPGLGLRLIYFSYDVKMKEKGDIPEGYSVSREKKERFSLILESASTNQTSMYLCASSFFGAQYFGAGTRLSVL.

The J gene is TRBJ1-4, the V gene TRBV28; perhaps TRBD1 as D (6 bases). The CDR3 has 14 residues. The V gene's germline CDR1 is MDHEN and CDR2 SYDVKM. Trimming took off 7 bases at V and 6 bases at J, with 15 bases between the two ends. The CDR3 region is CASTPPQGYEKLFF. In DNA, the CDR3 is TGTGCCAGCACTCCCCCGCAGGGGTATGAAAAACTGTTTTTT.

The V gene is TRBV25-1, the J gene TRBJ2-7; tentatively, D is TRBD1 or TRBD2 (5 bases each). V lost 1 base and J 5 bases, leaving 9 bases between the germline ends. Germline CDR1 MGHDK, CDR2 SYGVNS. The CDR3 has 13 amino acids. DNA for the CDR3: TGTGCCAGCAGTGAATTGTCGGGGCACGAGCAGTACTTC. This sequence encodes CASSELSGHEQYF.

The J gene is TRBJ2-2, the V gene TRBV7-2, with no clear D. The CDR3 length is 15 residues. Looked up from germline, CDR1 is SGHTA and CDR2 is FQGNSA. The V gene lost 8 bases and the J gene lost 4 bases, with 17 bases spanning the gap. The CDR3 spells CASGTAFTITGELFF. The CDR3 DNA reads TGTGCCAGCGGCACTGCTTTTACCATCACCGGGGAGCTGTTTTTT.

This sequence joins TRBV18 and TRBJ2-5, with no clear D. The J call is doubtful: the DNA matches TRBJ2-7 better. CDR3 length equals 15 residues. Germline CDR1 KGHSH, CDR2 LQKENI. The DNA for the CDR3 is TGTGCCAGCTCACCACAGGGCTTTAGATCCTACGAGCAGTACTTC. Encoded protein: CASSPQGFRSYEQYF.

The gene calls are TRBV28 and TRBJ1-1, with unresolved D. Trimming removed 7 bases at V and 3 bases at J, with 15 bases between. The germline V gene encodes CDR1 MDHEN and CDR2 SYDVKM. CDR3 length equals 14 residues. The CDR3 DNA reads TGTGCCAGCACCGAAGACGGGGTTGACACTGAAGCTTTCTTT. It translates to CASTEDGVDTEAFF.

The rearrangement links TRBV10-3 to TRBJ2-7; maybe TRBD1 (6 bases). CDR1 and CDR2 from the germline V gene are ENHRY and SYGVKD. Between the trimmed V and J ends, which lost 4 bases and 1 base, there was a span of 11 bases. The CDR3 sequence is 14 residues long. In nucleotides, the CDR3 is TGTGCCATCAGTGCCCGGGACACGTCCTACGAGCAGTACTTC. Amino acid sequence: CAISARDTSYEQYF.

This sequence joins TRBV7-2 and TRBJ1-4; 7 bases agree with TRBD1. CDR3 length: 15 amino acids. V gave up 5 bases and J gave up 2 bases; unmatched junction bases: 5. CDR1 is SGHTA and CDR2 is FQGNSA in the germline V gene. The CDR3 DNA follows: TGTGCCAGCAGCCAAACAGGGGTCACTAATGAAAAACTGTTTTTT. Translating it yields CASSQTGVTNEKLFF.

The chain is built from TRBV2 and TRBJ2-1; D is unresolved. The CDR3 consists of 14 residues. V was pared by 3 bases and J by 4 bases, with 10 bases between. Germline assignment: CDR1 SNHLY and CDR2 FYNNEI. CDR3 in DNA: TGTGCCAGCAGTGACAAGACTTCGTACAATGAGCAGTTCTTC. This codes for CASSDKTSYNEQFF.

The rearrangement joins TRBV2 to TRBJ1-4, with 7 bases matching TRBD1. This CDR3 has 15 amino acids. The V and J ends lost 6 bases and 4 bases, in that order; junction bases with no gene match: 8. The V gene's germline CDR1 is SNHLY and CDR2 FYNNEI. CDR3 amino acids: CASSGGTADNEKLFF. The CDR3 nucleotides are TGTGCCAGCAGCGGCGGGACAGCCGATAATGAAAAACTGTTTTTT.

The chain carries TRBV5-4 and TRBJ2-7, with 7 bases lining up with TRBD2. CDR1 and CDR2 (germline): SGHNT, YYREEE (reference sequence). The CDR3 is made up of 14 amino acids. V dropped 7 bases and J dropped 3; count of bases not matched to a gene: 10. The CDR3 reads CASSNGLVDYEQYF. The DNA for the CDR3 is TGTGCCAGCTCTAACGGACTAGTTGACTACGAGCAGTACTTC. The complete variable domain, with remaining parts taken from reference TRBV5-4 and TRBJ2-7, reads ETGVTQSPTHLIKTRGQQVTLRCSSQSGHNTVSWYQQALGQGPQFIFQYYREEENGRGNFPPRFSGLQFPNYSSELNVNALELDDSALYLCASSNGLVDYEQYFGPGTRLTVT.

CDR3 sequence reads: CARSLEGQNTEAFF. Written as DNA, the CDR3 is TGTGCCAGAAGCTTGGAGGGACAGAACACTGAAGCTTTCTTT. V is TRBV5-3 and J is TRBJ1-1; D might be TRBD1 (6 bases). TRBV5-3 is classed as an ORF, of uncertain function. V lost 0 bases and J 1 base, leaving 7 bases between the germline ends. The CDR3 has 14 residues.